The 10 T cell receptor beta chains in this list originate from one sample, sequenced in a study of glioma-infiltrating T cells. The iRepertoire nested amplicon-rescue multiplex PCR amplified TCR alpha and beta CDR3s from RNA. Using its own MiXCR run on the multiplex PCR reads, TCRdb lists one record per CDR3 protein. The table has 100,000 to 150,000 distinct CDR3 sequences, approximately 26% seen once. Sequences were obtained from glioma tissue, nonneoplastic brain tissue, or PBMCs (not recorded which). These receptor sequences come from a human donor with low-grade glioma or glioblastoma, undergoing nonglioma brain surgery, or in good health (not recorded which).

This chain links TRBV3-1 with TRBJ2-1; TRBD1 agrees at 8 bases. The CDR3 is made up of 15 amino acids. Germline V gene sequence: CDR1 LGHDT, CDR2 YNNKEL (reference sequence). V lost 0 bases and J lost 8; bases outside the gene matches: 6. The CDR3 DNA sequence: TGTGCCAGCAGCCAAGATGCAGGGGGCTGGGATGAGCAGTTCTTC. It encodes CASSQDAGGWDEQFF.

This clonotype was picked up a small number of times. CDR3 in DNA: TGTGCCAGCACCCACGGGGGGAGTAACACTGAAGCTTTCTTT. Protein: CASTHGGSNTEAFF. This chain connects TRBV3-1 to TRBJ1-1; D is perhaps TRBD1 (5 bases). CDR1 is LGHDT, CDR2 YNNKEL, per germline (reference sequence). CDR3 length: 14 residues. Trimming removed 7 bases at V and 2 bases at J, with 14 bases between. The full variable domain, rest sourced from reference TRBV3-1 and TRBJ1-1, is DTAVSQTPKYLVTQMGNDKSIKCEQNLGHDTMYWYKQDSKKFLKIMFSYNNKELIINETVPNRFSPKSPDKAHLNLHINSLELGDSAVYFCASTHGGSNTEAFFGQGTRLTVV.

This clonotype showed up many times. The chain recombines TRBV20-1 with TRBJ2-3, with TRBD2 matching over 15 bases. Germline V gives CDR1 DFQATT, CDR2 SNEGSKA (reference sequence). The CDR3 is 17 residues long. The V and J ends lost 6 bases and 0 bases, in that order; junction bases with no gene match: 7. CDR3 DNA: TGCAGTGCCGCAGGGACTAGCGGGGGGACTAGCACAGATACGCAGTATTTT. Translation gives CSAAGTSGGTSTDTQYF.

This clonotype was detected many times. The V and J genes are TRBV27 and TRBJ1-1, with D maybe TRBD1 (5 bases). Germline CDR1 and CDR2: MNHEY and SMNVEV (reference sequence). The CDR3 length is 14 residues. The V and J ends lost 3 bases and 2 bases respectively, with 10 bases between them. The CDR3, as DNA: TGTGCCAGCAGTTTTACCGGGACCAACACTGAAGCTTTCTTT. As protein: CASSFTGTNTEAFF.

This clonotype was counted many times. The J gene is TRBJ2-5, the V gene TRBV6-1; either TRBD1 or TRBD2 may supply D (5 bases each). The CDR3 is 14 residues long. V dropped 0 bases and J dropped 1 base, with 6 bases sitting between them. Germline V gene data show CDR1 as MNHNS and CDR2 as SASEGT. The CDR3 is CASSEAGGQETQYF. DNA of the CDR3: TGTGCCAGCAGTGAAGCTGGGGGCCAAGAGACCCAGTACTTC.

There are a few counts of this clonotype. The rearrangement links TRBV4-1 to TRBJ1-2; D uncertain. V was shortened by 4 bases and J by 3 bases, with 6 bases between the two germline ends. There are 12 residues in the CDR3. The germline V gene encodes CDR1 MGHRA and CDR2 YSYEKL. CDR3: CASSRRYYGYTF. The CDR3 DNA is TGCGCCAGCAGCCGCAGATACTATGGCTACACCTTC.

Comments on this clonotype: One end of the junction is discordant with germline, which a read error may explain. This chain uses TRBV2 with TRBJ2-1; D ambiguous. Germline CDR1 and CDR2: SNHLY and FYNNEI. This CDR3 contains 15 residues. CDR3 nucleotide sequence: TGTGCAAGCACCCCCCCGGTTCTCCCACCGAATGAGCAGTTCTTC. Its protein product is CASTPPVLPPNEQFF.

This clonotype was counted only a few times. The chain couples TRBV28 to TRBJ2-1; D might be TRBD1 or TRBD2, each matching 5 bases. The CDR3 has 14 amino acids. Germline loops: CDR1 MDHEN, CDR2 SYDVKM. Trimming shortened V by 6 bases and J by 2 bases, and 11 bases separated the two germline ends. The CDR3 loop is CASSPRGPYNEQFF. In DNA form, the CDR3 reads TGTGCCAGCAGCCCCCGGGGCCCCTACAATGAGCAGTTCTTC.

Written as DNA, the CDR3 is TGTGCCAGCAGCGTTGCTAGTCGGTCACAAGAGACCCAGTACTTC. It encodes CASSVASRSQETQYF. This sequence joins TRBV27 and TRBJ2-5; D unresolved. This CDR3 is 15 amino acids long. The V end lost 6 bases, the J end lost 2 bases, and 16 bases lay between the germline ends. Germline V gene sequence: CDR1 MNHEY, CDR2 SMNVEV (reference sequence).

About this clonotype: An end of the junction does not agree with germline; a read error may underlie this. The chain recombines TRBV7-9 with TRBJ1-6; the D gene is possibly TRBD1 (5 bases). Per germline, CDR1 SEHNR and CDR2 FQNEAQ (reference sequence). The CDR3 contains 14 residues. CDR3 nucleotides: TGCGCCAGCAGCTTCAGCGACAGACTCTCACCCCTCCACTTT. Translation gives CASSFSDRLSPLHF.